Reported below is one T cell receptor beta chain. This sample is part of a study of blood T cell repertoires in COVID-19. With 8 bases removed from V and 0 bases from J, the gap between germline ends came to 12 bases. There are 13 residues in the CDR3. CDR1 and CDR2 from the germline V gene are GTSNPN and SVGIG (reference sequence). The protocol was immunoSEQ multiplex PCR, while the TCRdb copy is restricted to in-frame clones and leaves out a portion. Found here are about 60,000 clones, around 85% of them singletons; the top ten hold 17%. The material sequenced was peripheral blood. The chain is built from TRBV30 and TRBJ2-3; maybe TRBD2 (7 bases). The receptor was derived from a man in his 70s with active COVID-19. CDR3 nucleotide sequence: TGTGCCGTAGGGGGGGCCAGCACAGATACGCAGTATTTT. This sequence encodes CAVGGASTDTQYF.